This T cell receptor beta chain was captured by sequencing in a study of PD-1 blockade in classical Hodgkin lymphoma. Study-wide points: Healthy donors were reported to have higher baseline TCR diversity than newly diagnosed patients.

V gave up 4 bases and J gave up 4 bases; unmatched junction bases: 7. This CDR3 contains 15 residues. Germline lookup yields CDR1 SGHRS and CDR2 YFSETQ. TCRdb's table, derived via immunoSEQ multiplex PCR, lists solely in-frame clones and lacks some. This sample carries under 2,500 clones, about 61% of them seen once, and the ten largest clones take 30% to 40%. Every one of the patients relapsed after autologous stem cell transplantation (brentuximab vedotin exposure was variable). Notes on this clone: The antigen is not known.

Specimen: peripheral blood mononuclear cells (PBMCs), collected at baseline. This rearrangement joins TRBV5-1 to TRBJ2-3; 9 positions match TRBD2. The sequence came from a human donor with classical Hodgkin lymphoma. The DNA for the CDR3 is TGCGCCAGCAGCCTGAGCGGGGGGAATTCAGATACGCAGTATTTT. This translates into CASSLSGGNSDTQYF.